One sample yielded the 23 T cell receptor beta chains listed below, sequenced in a study of beta chain features in type 1 diabetes. The authors reverse transcribed all of the isolated RNA, so sequencing captured expressed TCRB transcripts. Sequencing was performed with immunoSEQ multiplex PCR; in TCRdb, only in-frame clones are kept and a portion is missing. The sample lists about 230,000 clones; over 8.5% were seen once. The sequenced sample consisted of naive CD4+ T cells from blood. All receptors derive from a woman aged 18-29 years in good health.

The table lists this clone with a few counts. The V gene is TRBV11-2, the J gene TRBJ2-3; 13 bases align to TRBD2. Germline lookup yields CDR1 SGHAT and CDR2 FQNNGV. This CDR3 spans 15 amino acids. V was pared by 3 bases and J by 9 bases, with 6 bases of the junction left unmatched. CDR3 DNA: TGTGCCAGCAGCTTCGGGACTAGCGGGACTATGACGCAGTATTTT. It yields the protein CASSFGTSGTMTQYF.

The sample holds a few counts of this clone. The rearrangement uses TRBV12-5 and TRBJ2-7; a weak D match, TRBD1 (5 bases). Germline values: CDR1 LGHNT, CDR2 FRNRAP. V was clipped by 6 bases and J by 2 bases, with 14 bases between them. CDR3 length: 14 amino acids. The CDR3 is CASGNWGQTYEQYF. CDR3 DNA sequence: TGTGCTAGTGGCAACTGGGGCCAGACCTACGAGCAGTACTTC.

The CDR3: CASRLSGGYSNQPQHF. Written as DNA, the CDR3 is TGTGCCAGCAGGCTCAGCGGGGGATATAGCAATCAGCCCCAGCATTTT. The chain combines TRBV6-6 with TRBJ1-5; D is possibly TRBD1 (5 bases). CDR3 length equals 16 residues. The ends were cut back, 6 bases at V and 0 bases at J, with 15 bases in the middle. Germline values: CDR1 MNHNY, CDR2 SVGAGI (reference sequence).

The chain joins TRBV7-8 to TRBJ2-7; D not certain. CDR1 is SGHVS and CDR2 is FQNEAQ in the germline V gene. Between the trimmed V and J ends, which lost 0 bases and 3 bases, there was a span of 9 bases. The CDR3 is 14 amino acids. The CDR3 DNA reads TGTGCCAGCAGCTTAGCAACTAAAGGCTACGAGCAGTACTTC. This sequence encodes CASSLATKGYEQYF.

This CDR3 reads CASSEGTGSYEQYF. CDR3 DNA sequence: TGCGCCAGCAGCGAGGGGACAGGGTCCTACGAGCAGTACTTC. The chain has TRBV5-1 and TRBJ2-7; the match to TRBD1 covers 9 bases. This CDR3 comprises 14 residues. V shed 4 bases, J shed 1 base, and the junction held 3 bases outside the gene matches. From germline, CDR1 is SGHRS and CDR2 YFSETQ.

The chain combines TRBV11-3 with TRBJ2-1; tentative D call: TRBD2 (5 bases). V was pared by 1 base and J by 7 bases, with 11 bases between. The CDR3 runs 14 residues. CDR1 is SGHNT, CDR2 YENEEA, per germline. The CDR3 region is CASSLGGPGNEQFF. CDR3 sequence (DNA): TGTGCCAGCAGCTTAGGTGGCCCGGGGAATGAGCAGTTCTTC.

This rearrangement joins TRBV7-2 to TRBJ2-1, with D maybe TRBD2 (6 bases). The CDR3 is 14 amino acids. Germline V gene sequence: CDR1 SGHTA, CDR2 FQGNSA. The V end lost 3 bases, the J end lost 3 bases, and 9 bases lay between the germline ends. The CDR3 DNA reads as TGTGCCAGCAGCTTGTTCGGGGGCTACAATGAGCAGTTCTTC. Residues: CASSLFGGYNEQFF.

The chain joins TRBV19 to TRBJ2-2; 10 bases are shared with TRBD2. CDR1 and CDR2 (germline): LNHDA, SQIVND (reference sequence). J gave up 0 bases and V 4 bases, and 8 bases lay outside the gene matches. The CDR3 runs 18 residues. CDR3 DNA: TGTGCCAGTAGTAAAAGGACTAGCGGCGCATCGAACACCGGGGAGCTGTTTTTT. As protein: CASSKRTSGASNTGELFF.

V gene TRBV19 combines with J gene TRBJ2-3; possibly TRBD2 for D (5 bases). V was trimmed by 10 bases and J by 2 bases, leaving 13 bases between them. Germline CDR1 reads LNHDA; CDR2 reads SQIVND (reference sequence). This CDR3 has 13 amino acids. Here the CDR3 DNA reads TGTGCCACAAGAAGAGCGGTCACAGATACGCAGTATTTT. Translation: CATRRAVTDTQYF.

There are a few counts of this clone. The gene calls are TRBV19 and TRBJ1-5; no clear D. Germline V gives CDR1 LNHDA, CDR2 SQIVND (reference sequence). The V and J ends lost 3 bases and 7 bases respectively, with 16 bases between them. The CDR3 has 15 residues. CDR3 residues: CASSIVSIGPQPQHF. The CDR3 nucleotides are TGTGCCAGTAGTATCGTTTCAATTGGCCCCCAGCCCCAGCATTTT. Full variable domain (missing parts from reference TRBV19 and TRBJ1-5): DGGITQSPKYLFRKEGQNVTLSCEQNLNHDAMYWYRQDPGQGLRLIYYSQIVNDFQKGDIAEGYSVSREKKESFPLTVTSAQKNPTAFYLCASSIVSIGPQPQHFGDGTRLSIL.

This clone has only a few counts. The V gene is TRBV7-2, the J gene TRBJ2-5, with a weak D call TRBD1 (5 bases). Looked up from germline, CDR1 is SGHTA and CDR2 is FQGNSA. This CDR3 has 13 residues. V dropped 1 base and J dropped 5 bases, with 8 bases sitting between them. CDR3 in amino acids: CASSLVGAETQYF. In DNA, the CDR3 is TGTGCCAGCAGCTTAGTAGGGGCGGAGACCCAGTACTTC.

In nucleotides, the CDR3 is TGTGCCAGCAGCTCCTGGGACTCAGGAGACTATGGCTACACCTTC. Protein product: CASSSWDSGDYGYTF. The V call is TRBV7-2, the J call TRBJ1-2; D may be TRBD1 (5 bases). Germline assignment: CDR1 SGHTA and CDR2 FQGNSA. V lost 4 bases and J lost 3, with 15 bases in between. This CDR3 is built from 15 residues.

The chain links TRBV7-8 to TRBJ2-2; the match to TRBD2 covers 13 bases. The CDR3 covers 15 residues. Looked up from germline, CDR1 is SGHVS and CDR2 is FQNEAQ. Unmatched junction bases numbered 2, after V lost 5 bases and J lost 5 bases. The CDR3 coding sequence is TGTGCCAGCAGCCCGGGACTAGCGGGGACCGGGGAGCTGTTTTTT. Residues: CASSPGLAGTGELFF.

The J gene is TRBJ1-6, the V gene TRBV5-6; D not certain. V was cut by 2 bases and J by 7 bases, with 10 bases left in between. This CDR3 comprises 14 residues. Germline V CDR1 and CDR2: SGHDT, YYEEEE. In DNA form, the CDR3 reads TGTGCCAGCAGCTTTCAGTTGAAGAATTCACCCCTCCACTTT. Residues: CASSFQLKNSPLHF.

The chain employs TRBV2 and TRBJ1-2; 9 bases line up with TRBD1. V shed 8 bases and J 8 bases; nucleotides not matched to a gene: 12. Germline lookup yields CDR1 SNHLY and CDR2 FYNNEI. This CDR3 spans 14 amino acids. Here the CDR3 DNA reads TGTGCCAGCGAGGAACAGGGGGCGCGGGGAGGCTACACCTTC. Translated: CASEEQGARGGYTF.

In this sample, this clone turned up a few times. The chain's CDR3 is CASSLTGGQETQYF. The CDR3 DNA follows: TGTGCCAGCAGCTTAACGGGGGGCCAAGAGACCCAGTACTTC. The chain couples TRBV7-3 to TRBJ2-5, with a tentative D call TRBD2 (6 bases). The germline V and J ends were trimmed by 0 bases and 1 base, with 6 bases remaining between them. The CDR3 has 14 residues. The V gene's germline CDR1 is SGHTA and CDR2 FQGTGA.

This clone was seen a handful of times. The gene calls are TRBV19 and TRBJ1-1; 7 positions agree with TRBD1. From germline, CDR1 is LNHDA and CDR2 SQIVND (reference sequence). V gave up 6 bases and J gave up 6 bases; unmatched junction bases: 7. The CDR3 has 13 amino acids. The CDR3 bases are TGTGCCAGTAGGGGACAGCCGGAGGCTGAAGCTTTCTTT. As protein: CASRGQPEAEAFF.

This clone was found a few times. The chain couples TRBV28 to TRBJ2-5; 8 bases agree with TRBD2. The V and J ends lost 6 bases and 7 bases, in that order; junction bases with no gene match: 16. The CDR3 has 16 residues. Germline lookup yields CDR1 MDHEN and CDR2 SYDVKM. Here the CDR3 reads CASRLPTSGRLGTQYF. CDR3 DNA sequence: TGTGCCAGCAGACTCCCCACTAGCGGACGGCTGGGGACCCAGTACTTC.

The chain is built from TRBV2 and TRBJ2-7; TRBD2 might be the D (6 bases). CDR1 and CDR2 (germline): SNHLY, FYNNEI. Trimming took off 3 bases at V and 2 bases at J, with 11 bases between the two ends. This CDR3 comprises 14 residues. CDR3 coding DNA: TGTGCCAGCAGTGAGGGGACTGGAACCTACGAGCAGTACTTC. It is translated as CASSEGTGTYEQYF.

The chain couples TRBV30 to TRBJ2-6, with a possible D match to TRBD1 (6 bases). Germline V gene lookup returns CDR1 GTSNPN and CDR2 SVGIG (reference sequence). There are 15 residues in the CDR3. V was clipped by 3 bases and J by 0 bases, with 9 bases between them. CDR3 residues: CAWSQGSSGANVLTF. The CDR3 DNA is TGTGCCTGGAGCCAGGGGAGCTCTGGGGCCAACGTCCTGACTTTC.

This clone appeared a few times. The rearrangement joins TRBV2 to TRBJ1-1; 8 bases fit TRBD1. The germline V gene encodes CDR1 SNHLY and CDR2 FYNNEI. V dropped 6 bases and J dropped 4; count of bases not matched to a gene: 4. CDR3 length equals 13 residues. In DNA, the CDR3 is TGTGCCAGCAGACAGGGGGTGGGCACTGAAGCTTTCTTT. Translated, it gives CASRQGVGTEAFF. The whole variable domain, filled in from reference TRBV2 and TRBJ1-1, reads EPEVTQTPSHQVTQMGQEVILRCVPISNHLYFYWYRQILGQKVEFLVSFYNNEISEKSEIFDDQFSVERPDGSNFTLKIRSTKLEDSAMYFCASRQGVGTEAFFGQGTRLTVV.

CDR3 residues: CASSLSNTGNEQYF. CDR3 bases: TGTGCCAGCTCACTATCGAACACGGGGAACGAGCAGTACTTC. V and J are TRBV18 and TRBJ2-7, with D possibly matching TRBD2 (5 bases). CDR1 and CDR2 from the germline V gene are KGHSH and LQKENI. Trimming removed 4 bases at V and 5 bases at J, with 15 bases between. This CDR3 is built from 14 residues.

This chain links TRBV5-1 with TRBJ2-7, with 10 positions matching TRBD1. Germline assignment: CDR1 SGHRS and CDR2 YFSETQ. With V trimmed by 4 bases and J by 9 bases, 10 bases remained unmatched. The CDR3 sequence is 14 residues long. In DNA, the CDR3 is TGCGCCAGCAGCCCGGGACAGGGGCCCTTCGGGCAGTACTTC. Residues: CASSPGQGPFGQYF.